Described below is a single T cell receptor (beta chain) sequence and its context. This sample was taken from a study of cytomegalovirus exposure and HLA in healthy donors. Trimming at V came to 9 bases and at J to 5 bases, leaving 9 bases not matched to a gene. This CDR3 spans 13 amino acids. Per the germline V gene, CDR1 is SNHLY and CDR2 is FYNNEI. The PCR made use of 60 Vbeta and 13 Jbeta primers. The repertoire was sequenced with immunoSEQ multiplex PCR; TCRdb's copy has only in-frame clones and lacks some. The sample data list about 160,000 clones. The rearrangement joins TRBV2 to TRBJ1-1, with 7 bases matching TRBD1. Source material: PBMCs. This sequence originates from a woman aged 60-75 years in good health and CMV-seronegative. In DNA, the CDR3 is TGTGCCAGTAGATATCAGGGGGTGACTGAAGCTTTCTTT. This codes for CASRYQGVTEAFF.